This T cell receptor beta chain was found in a study of T cell responses to AZD1222 COVID-19 vaccine (dated by TCRdb to the early 2020s). Study-wide context: TCR sequencing was performed for about 250 trial participants, of whom about 200 were given two doses of AZD1222 and around 25 were given two doses of MenACWY control vaccine. Trial participants were enrolled by age into subgroups of 18-55, 56-69 and 70-plus years, and roughly 150, 30 and 60 TCR-sequenced participants, respectively, were included in these subgroups.

Overall study outcomes, separate from this receptor: Only five or six AZD1222 recipients were SARS-CoV-2 seropositive at baseline, limiting conclusions about previously exposed vaccinees. Epitopes outside the regions mutated in the B.1.351 and B.1.1.7 variants were reportedly recognized by nearly half of the unique spike-specific TCRs. Most participants were white British and females outnumbered males, and the authors suggested that clonal diversity may have been underestimated. Because no samples from the day 14 peak response were available, repertoires could be characterized only after the peak T cell response. A significant rise in spike-specific TCR breadth and depth was observed after two AZD1222 doses relative to day 0 and relative to MenACWY recipients. The whole spike protein was spanned by vaccine-associated CD4 TCRs, and dominant responses were seen in regions 160-218 and 743-854. In the small 56-69-year group, the increase in depth fell short of significance, most likely because of low power.

The time point label of this sample denotes: about 28 days (+/-7) after the second vaccine dose. AZD1222 recipients with second doses at about 4 weeks or about 12 weeks were pooled, because spike-specific TCR depth and breadth did not differ between schedules. Samples from vaccinated people were obtained from the UK trials COV001 and COV002, which included a single-blind randomized controlled phase 2/3 trial of AZD1222 (ChAdOx1 nCoV-19) in healthy adults. For TCRbeta chain sequencing, PBMC samples were collected from trial participants at day 0 and at day 28 after the second dose. As regards this clone: Its target antigen remains unknown. Per-nucleotide qualities are absent, and no much larger clonotype sits a single base away.

The CDR3 regions of human TCRbeta chains were analyzed by immunosequencing. The original methods were these. Repertoire TCRs were checked for matches against a reference library of SARS-CoV-2-specific TCRs that had been generated using the MIRA antigen-specificity platform. Breadth was defined as the fraction of unique TCRs that were SARS-CoV-2-associated, and depth was defined as the fraction of total T cells that were SARS-CoV-2-associated. Using the MIRA data, every spike-specific TCR was mapped to the spike region that the TCR reacted to and assigned to either a CD4 or a CD8 class. Log10-transformed breadth and depth values were compared by one-way ANOVA with Sidak's multiple comparisons tests. The table comes from immuneACCESS by way of TCRdb, which keeps in-frame sequences with V and J called. Part of the clones is missing from these tables; in studies checked, under half for an unresolved V gene and the rest for unknown reasons. The V and J calls and clone size come from that table; D and trimming were worked out from the DNA. The sample includes some 96,000 clones, with approximately 88% observed a single time. Approximately 15% of the sample rests with the top ten.

The source of this sequence is an adult who received the AZD1222 COVID-19 vaccine. The sequenced sample was peripheral blood, obtained 28 days after the second AZD1222 dose.

The DNA sequence is given as TGCAGCGTCGACCTTTACAGTGCGGGCTATGGCTACACCTTC. Its protein is CSVDLYSAGYGYTF. Recombination connected TRBV29-1 to TRBJ1-2, with no confidently assigned D gene. CDR1 SQVTM and CDR2 ANQGSEA were looked up in the germline V gene. The CDR3 has 14 amino acids, counting the end cysteine and phenylalanine. Only the CDR3 region is kept as DNA, spanning 42 bases read in frame from base 1. V is reduced by 6 bases and J by 4 bases, leaving a spacing of 18 bases between them.